The rows below give T cell receptor beta chains drawn from one sample of a study of blood T cell repertoires in COVID-19. Produced via immunoSEQ multiplex PCR; TCRdb's table is partial and in-frame only. This sample carries under 500,000 clones, 85% to 90% of them seen once, and the ten largest clones take approximately 4.3%. The sample was peripheral blood. Receptors were obtained from a woman in her 30s with acute or convalescent COVID-19. The CDR3 runs from the conserved cysteine through the conserved F or W. Fields, in order: clone size, V gene, D gene, J gene, CDR3 protein, CDR3 DNA. D genes are given only for firm matches. Clone size is stated in some rows and not others, as once, few, many or a class when expanded.

>NA|TRBV6-5|NA|TRBJ2-7
CASSSFPGSYEQYF
TGTGCCAGCAGTTCTTTCCCAGGATCCTACGAGCAGTACTTC
>NA|TRBV28|NA|TRBJ1-2
CASSFGGPGYTF
TGTGCCAGCAGTTTCGGGGGGCCAGGCTACACCTTC
>NA|TRBV29-1|TRBD2|TRBJ2-2
CSVERGDTGELFF
TGCAGCGTTGAACGGGGGGACACCGGGGAGCTGTTTTTT
>NA|TRBV7-8|NA|TRBJ1-1
CASSLAYRRRTAAFYGAEAFF
TGTGCCAGCAGCTTAGCTTACCGTCGGCGGACAGCCGCATTTTATGGGGCTGAAGCTTTCTTT
>NA|TRBV24-1|NA|TRBJ2-2
CATSEMGHVDGELFF
TGTGCCACCAGTGAGATGGGACACGTTGACGGGGAGCTGTTTTTT
>NA|TRBV5-1|NA|TRBJ1-2
CASSLDPTVGRGYTF
TGCGCCAGCAGCTTGGATCCGACAGTTGGTCGAGGCTACACCTTC
>few|TRBV11-3|TRBD1|TRBJ2-2
CASSLGIGTGTGELFF
TGTGCCAGCAGCTTAGGGATCGGGACAGGCACCGGGGAGCTGTTTTTT
>NA|TRBV30|NA|TRBJ2-7
CAWSRGWDNYEQYF
TGTGCCTGGAGTCGCGGGTGGGACAACTACGAGCAGTACTTC
>NA|TRBV7-2|NA|TRBJ2-3
CASSLTLQGSTDTQYF
TGTGCCAGCAGCTTAACTTTGCAGGGAAGCACAGATACGCAGTATTTT
>NA|TRBV3-1/TRBV3-2|NA|TRBJ2-2
CASSQGLNKNTGELFF
TGTGCCAGCAGCCAAGGCTTAAACAAGAACACCGGGGAGCTGTTTTTT
>few|TRBV7-8|NA|TRBJ2-1
CASSLVPSNEQFF
TGTGCCAGCAGCTTAGTGCCCAGTAATGAGCAGTTCTTC
>NA|TRBV11-2|NA|TRBJ2-2
CASSRRGGPNTGELFF
TGTGCCAGCAGCCGCCGAGGCGGGCCCAACACCGGGGAGCTGTTTTTT
>NA|TRBV5-1|NA|TRBJ2-1
CASSLGHLSSYNEQFF
TGCGCCAGCAGCTTGGGACACCTCAGCTCCTACAATGAGCAGTTCTTC
>NA|TRBV10-3|NA|TRBJ2-4
CAISERGIHAKNIQYF
TGTGCCATCAGTGAGCGGGGGATCCACGCCAAAAACATTCAGTACTTC
>NA|TRBV28|NA|TRBJ2-1
CASSGGQPYNEQFF
TGTGCCAGCAGTGGGGGCCAACCTTACAATGAGCAGTTCTTC
>NA|TRBV6-1|NA|TRBJ1-6
CASSEGGNIPRLHF
TGTGCCAGCAGTGAAGGGGGCAACATCCCCCGCCTCCACTTT
>few|TRBV6-5|NA|TRBJ1-2
CASSYASTTNYGYTF
TGTGCCAGCAGTTACGCGTCTACGACTAACTATGGCTACACCTTC
>NA|TRBV13|TRBD1|TRBJ2-7
CASSSRDRAYEQYF
TGTGCCAGCAGCTCCCGGGACAGGGCCTACGAGCAGTACTTC
>NA|TRBV6-1|NA|TRBJ1-2
CASSEWRQALYGYTF
TGTGCCAGCAGTGAATGGAGGCAGGCTCTCTATGGCTACACCTTC
>NA|TRBV2|NA|TRBJ2-1
CASSDSSYNEQFF
TGTGCCAGCAGTGACAGCTCCTACAATGAGCAGTTCTTC